The T cell receptor (beta chain) described here comes from a study of T cells expressing NK-cell markers (dated by TCRdb to 2020 to 2022). Regarding the research as a whole: Fewer than ten donors provided sorted CD3+CD56+NKG2C+, CD3+CD56+NKG2C- and CD3+CD56-NKG2C+ T-cell subsets, whose TCR beta-chain repertoires were profiled. Among the eight sequenced donors, seven were HCMV-seropositive and one was HCMV-seronegative. The eight sequenced donors were randomly selected healthy volunteers, three men and five women. The libraries were sequenced on Illumina HiSeq 2000/2500, MiSeq or NextSeq, producing 2 x 150 bp reads. Overall results and qualifications from the work: Those dominant clonotypes were again the most abundant among CD3+CD56-NKG2C+ cells in a handful of donors, at about 25-65%. For over five donors, the dominant CD3+CD56+NKG2C+ clonotypes were among the top 10 CD8+ clonotypes and accounted for about 1.0-7.5% of CD8+ T cells. Whether the expanded NKG2C-expressing T cell clones were specific for HCMV antigens remained unclear.

Note on this clonotype: Its antigen remains unidentified.

From the cysteine through the phenylalanine, the CDR3 covers 17 amino acids. No DNA is recorded. The sample was run on an Illumina HiSeq 2000. TCR beta cDNA libraries were prepared using 5'RACE template switching, which introduced a universal primer site and unique molecular identifiers. Priming for cDNA synthesis came from the TCR beta constant segment, and two successive PCR amplification steps followed. The published analysis was carried out like this. MIGEC was used to demultiplex reads and group the reads by UMI, and MiTCR was used to assemble and quantify clonotypes. To remove erroneous sequences, TCR cDNA sequences were retained only when supported by two or more reads. Downstream repertoire analysis used the tcR package, and clonotypes were matched across fractions by CDR3 nucleotide sequence plus V segment. VDJmatch was used to annotate antigen specificity against VDJdb, with one amino acid substitution in CDR3 allowed. TCRdb reprocessed the raw reads; every CDR3 protein sequence is a single record, and DNA is not supplied. V and J calls and clone size were set by TCRdb, not the authors. The sample has over 250,000 distinct CDR3 sequences on record. The biggest ten clones account for 4% to 5% of the sample.

HCMV serostatus was determined by detecting HCMV-specific IgG in serum with a commercial ELISA kit. Ficoll density gradient centrifugation was used to isolate peripheral blood mononuclear cells from blood. This clonotype was sampled from a woman between 18 and 69 years old in good health. The sample taken for sequencing was blood T cells: a sorted CD56 or NKG2C T cell subset, CD4+ or CD8+ T cells, or bulk PBMC T cells (not recorded which). Recombination connected TRBV12-3 or TRBV12-4 to TRBJ2-1; TCRdb outputs TRBD2, but without DNA this stays unchecked. CDR3 protein: CASSSGELADPYNEQFF.